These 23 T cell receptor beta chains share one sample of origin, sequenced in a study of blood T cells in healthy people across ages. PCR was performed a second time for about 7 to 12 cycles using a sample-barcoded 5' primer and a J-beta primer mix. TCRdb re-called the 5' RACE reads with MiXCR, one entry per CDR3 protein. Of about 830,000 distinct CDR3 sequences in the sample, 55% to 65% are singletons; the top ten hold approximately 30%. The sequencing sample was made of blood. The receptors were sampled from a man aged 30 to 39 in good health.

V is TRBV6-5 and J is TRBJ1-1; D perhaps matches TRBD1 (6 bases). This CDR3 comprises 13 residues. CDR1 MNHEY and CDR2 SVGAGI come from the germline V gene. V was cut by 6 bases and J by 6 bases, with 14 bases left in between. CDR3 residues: CASRLRQDSEAFF. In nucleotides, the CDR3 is TGTGCCAGCAGGCTTAGACAGGACTCTGAAGCTTTCTTT.

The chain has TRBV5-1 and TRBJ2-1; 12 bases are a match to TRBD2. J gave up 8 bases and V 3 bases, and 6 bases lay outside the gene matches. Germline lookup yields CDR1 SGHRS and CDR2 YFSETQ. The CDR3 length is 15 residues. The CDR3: CASSSLLAGGHEQFF. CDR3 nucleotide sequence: TGCGCCAGCAGCTCCTTACTAGCGGGGGGCCATGAGCAGTTCTTC.

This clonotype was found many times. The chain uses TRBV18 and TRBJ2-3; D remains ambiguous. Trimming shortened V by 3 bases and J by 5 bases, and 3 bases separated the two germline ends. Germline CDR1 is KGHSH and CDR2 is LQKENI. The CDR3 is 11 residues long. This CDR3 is CASSPQDTQYF. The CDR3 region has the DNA TGTGCCAGCTCACCCCAAGATACGCAGTATTTT.

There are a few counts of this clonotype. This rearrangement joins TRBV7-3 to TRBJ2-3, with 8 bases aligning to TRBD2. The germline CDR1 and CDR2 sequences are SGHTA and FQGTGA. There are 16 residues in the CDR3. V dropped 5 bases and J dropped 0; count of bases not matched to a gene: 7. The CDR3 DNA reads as TGTGCCAGCAGCATCACTAGCGGTGCTAGCACAGATACGCAGTATTTT. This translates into CASSITSGASTDTQYF.

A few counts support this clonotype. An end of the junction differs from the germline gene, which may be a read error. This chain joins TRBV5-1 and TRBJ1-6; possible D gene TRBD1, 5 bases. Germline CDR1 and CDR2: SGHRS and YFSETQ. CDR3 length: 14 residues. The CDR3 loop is CASSLEGRNSPLHF. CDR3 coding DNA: TGTGCCAGCAGCTTAGAGGGGAGAAATTCACCCCTCCACTTT.

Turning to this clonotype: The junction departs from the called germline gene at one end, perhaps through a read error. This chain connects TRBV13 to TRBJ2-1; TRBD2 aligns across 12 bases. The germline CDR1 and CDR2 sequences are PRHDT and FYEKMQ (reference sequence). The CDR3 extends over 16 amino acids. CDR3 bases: TGTGCCGGCAGCTCTTCTAGCGGGGGGGCGTACAAGGAGCAGTTCTTC. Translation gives CAGSSSSGGAYKEQFF.

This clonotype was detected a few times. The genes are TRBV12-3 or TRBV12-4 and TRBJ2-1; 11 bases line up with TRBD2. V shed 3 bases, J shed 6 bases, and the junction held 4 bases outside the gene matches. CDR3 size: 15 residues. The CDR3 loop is CASSFSGGAANEQFF. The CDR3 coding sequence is TGTGCCAGCAGTTTTAGCGGGGGGGCGGCCAATGAGCAGTTCTTC.

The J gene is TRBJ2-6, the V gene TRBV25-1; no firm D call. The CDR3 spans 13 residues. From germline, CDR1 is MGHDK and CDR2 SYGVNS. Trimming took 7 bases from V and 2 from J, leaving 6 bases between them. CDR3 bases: TGTGCCAGCATCCCGGCTGGGGCCAACGTCCTGACTTTC. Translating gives CASIPAGANVLTF.

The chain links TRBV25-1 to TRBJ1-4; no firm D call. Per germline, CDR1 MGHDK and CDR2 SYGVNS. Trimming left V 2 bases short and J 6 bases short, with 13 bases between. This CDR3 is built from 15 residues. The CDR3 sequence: CASSEVEGWDEKLFF. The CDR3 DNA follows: TGTGCCAGCAGTGAAGTCGAGGGTTGGGATGAAAAACTGTTTTTT.

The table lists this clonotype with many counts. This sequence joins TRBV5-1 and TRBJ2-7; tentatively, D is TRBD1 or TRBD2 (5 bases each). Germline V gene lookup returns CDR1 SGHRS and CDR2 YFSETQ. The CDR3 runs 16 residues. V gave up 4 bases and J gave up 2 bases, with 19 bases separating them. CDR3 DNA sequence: TGCGCCAGCAGCGGTTCCGGGACCGTCCGGGCCTACGAGCAGTACTTC. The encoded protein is CASSGSGTVRAYEQYF.

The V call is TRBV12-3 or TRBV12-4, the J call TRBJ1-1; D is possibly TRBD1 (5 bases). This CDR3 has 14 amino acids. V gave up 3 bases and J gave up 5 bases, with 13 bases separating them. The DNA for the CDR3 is TGTGCCAGCAGTTTCTTTCCGAGGGGAACTGAAGCTTTCTTT. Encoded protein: CASSFFPRGTEAFF.

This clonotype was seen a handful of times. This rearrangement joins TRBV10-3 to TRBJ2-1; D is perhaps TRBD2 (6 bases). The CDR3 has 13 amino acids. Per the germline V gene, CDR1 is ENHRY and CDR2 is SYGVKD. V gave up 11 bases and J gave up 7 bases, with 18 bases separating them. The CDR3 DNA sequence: TGTGCCGGAGGGTCTCCCGTTGGGAATGAGCAGTTCTTC. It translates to CAGGSPVGNEQFF.

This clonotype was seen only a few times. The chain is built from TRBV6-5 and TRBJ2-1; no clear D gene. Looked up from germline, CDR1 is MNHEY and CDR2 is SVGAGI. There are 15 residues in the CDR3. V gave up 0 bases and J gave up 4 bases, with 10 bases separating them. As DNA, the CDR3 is TGTGCCAGCAGTTACTCGACACTTGGGTACAATGAGCAGTTCTTC. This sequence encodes CASSYSTLGYNEQFF.

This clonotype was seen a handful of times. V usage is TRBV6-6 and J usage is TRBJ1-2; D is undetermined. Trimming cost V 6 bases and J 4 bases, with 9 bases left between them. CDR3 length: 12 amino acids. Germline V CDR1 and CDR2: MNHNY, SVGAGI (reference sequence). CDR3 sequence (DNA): TGTGCCAGCAGGGAGACTAGCTATGGCTACACCTTC. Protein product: CASRETSYGYTF.

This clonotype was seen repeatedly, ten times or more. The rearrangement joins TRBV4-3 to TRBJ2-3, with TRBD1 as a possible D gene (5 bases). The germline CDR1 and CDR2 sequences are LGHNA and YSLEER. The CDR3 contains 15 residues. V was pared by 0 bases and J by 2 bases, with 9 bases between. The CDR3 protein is CASSQDGHYTDTQYF. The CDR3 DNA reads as TGCGCCAGCAGCCAAGATGGACACTACACAGATACGCAGTATTTT.

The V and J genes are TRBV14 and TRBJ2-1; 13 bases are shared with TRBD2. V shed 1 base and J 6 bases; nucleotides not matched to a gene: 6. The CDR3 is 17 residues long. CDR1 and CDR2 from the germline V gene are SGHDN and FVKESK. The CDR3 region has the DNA TGTGCCAGCAGCCAAGTCACTCGACTAGCGGGGGGCAATGAGCAGTTCTTC. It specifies CASSQVTRLAGGNEQFF. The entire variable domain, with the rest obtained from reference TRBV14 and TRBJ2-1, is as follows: EAGVTQFPSHSVIEKGQTVTLRCDPISGHDNLYWYRRVMGKEIKFLLHFVKESKQDESGMPNNRFLAERTGGTYSTLKVQPAELEDSGVYFCASSQVTRLAGGNEQFFGPGTRLTVL.

CDR3 nucleotide sequence: TGTGCCAGCTCACTTAAGGAGGGGCCCTATGGCTACACCTTC. As protein: CASSLKEGPYGYTF. This chain uses TRBV18 with TRBJ1-2, with D perhaps TRBD1 (5 bases). Looked up from germline, CDR1 is KGHSH and CDR2 is LQKENI. This CDR3 region has 14 residues. Trimming took 4 bases from V and 4 from J, leaving 13 bases between them.

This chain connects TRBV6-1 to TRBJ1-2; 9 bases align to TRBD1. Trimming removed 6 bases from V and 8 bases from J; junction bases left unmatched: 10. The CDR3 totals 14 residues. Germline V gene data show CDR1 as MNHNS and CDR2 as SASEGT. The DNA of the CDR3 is TGTGCCAGCAGCTACCAACAGGGGGCTGAGGGCTACACCTTC. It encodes CASSYQQGAEGYTF.

CDR3 sequence reads: CASSERWVSYEQYF. In DNA form, the CDR3 reads TGTGCCAGCAGTGAACGATGGGTCTCCTACGAGCAGTACTTC. The genes are TRBV6-1 and TRBJ2-7; no reliable D call. The CDR3 runs to 14 residues. Looked up from germline, CDR1 is MNHNS and CDR2 is SASEGT. Trimming took off 2 bases at V and 0 bases at J, with 8 bases between the two ends.

The CDR3 DNA reads as TGTGCCAGCAGTGAACAGGGGAATTTGAATGAGCAGTTCTTC. The encoded protein is CASSEQGNLNEQFF. The chain is built from TRBV6-1 and TRBJ2-1; D perhaps matches TRBD1 (6 bases). CDR3 length: 14 amino acids. V lost 2 bases and J 7 bases, leaving 12 bases between the germline ends. The germline V gene encodes CDR1 MNHNS and CDR2 SASEGT.

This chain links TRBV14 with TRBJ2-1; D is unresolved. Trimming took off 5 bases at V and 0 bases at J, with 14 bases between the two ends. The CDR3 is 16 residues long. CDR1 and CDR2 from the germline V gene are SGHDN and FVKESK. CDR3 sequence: CASSSSTFSSYNEQFF. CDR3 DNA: TGTGCCAGCAGCTCTTCGACTTTCAGCTCCTACAATGAGCAGTTCTTC. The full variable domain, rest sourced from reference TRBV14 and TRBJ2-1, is EAGVTQFPSHSVIEKGQTVTLRCDPISGHDNLYWYRRVMGKEIKFLLHFVKESKQDESGMPNNRFLAERTGGTYSTLKVQPAELEDSGVYFCASSSSTFSSYNEQFFGPGTRLTVL.

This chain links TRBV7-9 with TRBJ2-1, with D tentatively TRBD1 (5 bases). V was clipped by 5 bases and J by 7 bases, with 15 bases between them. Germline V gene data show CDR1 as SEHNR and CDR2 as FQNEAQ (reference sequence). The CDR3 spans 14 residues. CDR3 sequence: CASSPARVRNEQFF. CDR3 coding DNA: TGTGCCAGCAGCCCCGCCAGGGTGCGAAATGAGCAGTTCTTC.

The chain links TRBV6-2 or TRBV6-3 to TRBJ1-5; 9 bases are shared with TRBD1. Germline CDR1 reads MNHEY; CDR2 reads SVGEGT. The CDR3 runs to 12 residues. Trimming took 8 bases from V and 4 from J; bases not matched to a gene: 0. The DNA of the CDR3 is TGTGCCAGCGGACAGGGGAATCAGCCCCAGCATTTT. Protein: CASGQGNQPQHF.